Below, one TCR beta chain is given with its context. The data derive from a study of long-term antiretroviral therapy in people with HIV. Researchers report immunoSEQ v3.0 was run at survey level. Clones were read by immunoSEQ multiplex PCR, and TCRdb kept only the in-frame ones, dropping some. This sample has over 30,000 clones, with about 90% found just once. The CDR3 loop spans 16 amino acids. V lost 0 bases to trimming and J lost 0 bases, with 11 bases between them. Germline CDR1 MNHEY, CDR2 SVGAGI. The source material was unsorted PBMCs, sampled 1.2 years after starting antiretroviral therapy. The sequence was collected from a woman aged 45-59 years with HIV. This rearrangement joins TRBV6-5 to TRBJ1-1; D perhaps matches TRBD1 (5 bases). The CDR3 protein is CASSYSAGFMNTEAFF. The CDR3 DNA follows: TGTGCCAGCAGTTACTCGGCAGGGTTTATGAACACTGAAGCTTTCTTT.